These 5 T cell receptor beta chains came from one sample sequenced in a study of T cells in Graves' hyperthyroidism and ophthalmopathy (dated by TCRdb to between 2019 and 2020). Receptors were amplified or captured by multiplex PCR. This sample was sequenced with an Illumina HiSeq 2000. Amplification of TCR beta CDR3 regions was carried out from RNA transcripts. A first-round RT-PCR of the TCR CDR3 used the HTBI primer set with the Qiagen OneStep RT-PCR kit. TCRdb ran its own pipeline on the public reads, namely fastp trimming at Q25 and MiXCR clone calling, and kept in-frame beta chains. When rows share a CDR3 protein, they turn into one entry using the most common DNA and genes. In all, the sample holds 300,000 to 400,000 distinct CDR3 sequences, and 15% to 20% of those were seen once. Of the sample, approximately 49% is held by the ten largest clones. The source material was blood. All receptors come from a woman aged 45-65 years with Graves' hyperthyroidism.

This clonotype was seen many times. This chain joins TRBV11-3 and TRBJ2-1, with 9 nucleotides matching TRBD1. V lost 5 bases and J lost 3; bases outside the gene matches: 11. Germline-derived CDR1 and CDR2 are SGHNT and YENEEA. The CDR3 covers 17 residues. CDR3 sequence (DNA): TGTGCCAGCAGCCCGACAGGGGGAGGGGGCCTCTACAATGAGCAGTTCTTC. This gives the protein CASSPTGGGGLYNEQFF.

This clonotype was detected ten times or more. The V call is TRBV20-1, the J call TRBJ2-7, with 9 bases fitting TRBD2. Germline CDR1 DFQATT, CDR2 SNEGSKA (reference sequence). The CDR3 has 14 residues. With V trimmed by 5 bases and J by 1 base, 6 bases remained unmatched. The CDR3 DNA is TGCAGTGCTCAGGAGCTAGCGGGATCCTACGAGCAGTACTTC. Protein product: CSAQELAGSYEQYF.

This sequence joins TRBV9 and TRBJ2-1; D call uncertain. Trimming shortened V by 3 bases and J by 8 bases, and 12 bases separated the two germline ends. The CDR3 spans 13 residues. Germline V gene sequence: CDR1 SGDLS, CDR2 YYNGEE. CDR3 loop: CASSAGLSDEQFF. The CDR3 DNA reads TGTGCCAGCAGCGCTGGGCTCTCGGATGAGCAGTTCTTC.

This clonotype was seen a handful of times. The V call is TRBV7-2, the J call TRBJ2-1, with 11 bases lining up with TRBD2. The CDR3 runs 16 residues. Looked up from germline, CDR1 is SGHTA and CDR2 is FQGNSA. J gave up 8 bases and V 1 base, and 7 bases lay outside the gene matches. CDR3 region: CASSLVIAGGQDEQFF. DNA for the CDR3: TGTGCCAGCAGCTTAGTAATAGCGGGGGGGCAGGATGAGCAGTTCTTC.

This clonotype was counted between two and nine times. The CDR3: CASSPKGGPYEQYF. CDR3 in DNA: TGTGCCAGCTCACCAAAAGGAGGACCCTACGAGCAGTACTTC. This chain uses TRBV18 with TRBJ2-7; tentatively, D is TRBD2 (5 bases). The ends were cut back, 2 bases at V and 2 bases at J, with 10 bases in the middle. CDR3 size: 14 residues. From germline, CDR1 is KGHSH and CDR2 LQKENI.